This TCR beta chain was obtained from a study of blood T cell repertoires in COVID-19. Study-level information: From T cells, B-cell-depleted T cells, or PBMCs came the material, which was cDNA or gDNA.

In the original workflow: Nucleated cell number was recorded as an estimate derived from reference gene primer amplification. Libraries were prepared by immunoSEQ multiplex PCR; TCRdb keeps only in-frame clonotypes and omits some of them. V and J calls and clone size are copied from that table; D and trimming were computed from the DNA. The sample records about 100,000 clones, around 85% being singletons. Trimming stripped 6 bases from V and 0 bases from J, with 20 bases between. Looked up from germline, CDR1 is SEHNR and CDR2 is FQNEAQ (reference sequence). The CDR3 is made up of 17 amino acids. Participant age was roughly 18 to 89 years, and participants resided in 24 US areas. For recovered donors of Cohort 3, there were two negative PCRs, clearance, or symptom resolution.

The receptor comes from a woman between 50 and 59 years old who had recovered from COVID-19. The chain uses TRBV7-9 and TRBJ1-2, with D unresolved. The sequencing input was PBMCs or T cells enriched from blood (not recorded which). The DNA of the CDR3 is TGTGCCAGCAGGCCAAACCTCGACACCAGATCTAACTATGGCTACACCTTC. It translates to CASRPNLDTRSNYGYTF.